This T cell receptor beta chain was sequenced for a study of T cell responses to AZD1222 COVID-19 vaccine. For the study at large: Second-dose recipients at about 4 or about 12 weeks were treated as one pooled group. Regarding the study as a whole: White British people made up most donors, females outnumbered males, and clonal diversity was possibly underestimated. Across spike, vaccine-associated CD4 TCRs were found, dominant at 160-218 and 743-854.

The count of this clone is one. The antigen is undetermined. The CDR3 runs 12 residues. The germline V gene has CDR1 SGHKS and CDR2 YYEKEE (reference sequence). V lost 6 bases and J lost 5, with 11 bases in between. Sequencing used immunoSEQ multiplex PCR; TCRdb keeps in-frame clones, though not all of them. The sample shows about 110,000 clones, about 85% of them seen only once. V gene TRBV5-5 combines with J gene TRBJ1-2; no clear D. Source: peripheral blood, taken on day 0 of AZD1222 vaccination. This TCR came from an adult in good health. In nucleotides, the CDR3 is TGTGCCAGCACCTACGGGAATTATGGCTACACCTTC. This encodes CASTYGNYGYTF.